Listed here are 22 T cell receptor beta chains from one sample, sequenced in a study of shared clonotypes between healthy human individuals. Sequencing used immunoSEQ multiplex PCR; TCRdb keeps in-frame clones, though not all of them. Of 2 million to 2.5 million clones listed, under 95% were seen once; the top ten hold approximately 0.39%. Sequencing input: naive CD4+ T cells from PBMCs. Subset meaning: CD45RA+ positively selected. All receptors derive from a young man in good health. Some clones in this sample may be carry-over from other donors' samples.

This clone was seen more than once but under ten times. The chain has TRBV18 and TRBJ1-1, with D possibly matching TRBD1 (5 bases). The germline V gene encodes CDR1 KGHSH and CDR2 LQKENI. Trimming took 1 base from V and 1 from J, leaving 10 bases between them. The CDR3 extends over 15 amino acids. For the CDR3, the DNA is TGTGCCAGCTCACCACGGCAGGGAGCGAACACTGAAGCTTTCTTT. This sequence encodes CASSPRQGANTEAFF.

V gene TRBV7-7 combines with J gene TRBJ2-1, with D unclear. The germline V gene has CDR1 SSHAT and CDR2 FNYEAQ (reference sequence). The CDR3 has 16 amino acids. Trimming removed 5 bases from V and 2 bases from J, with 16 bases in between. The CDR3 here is CASSRNERAPYNEQFF. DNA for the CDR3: TGTGCCAGCAGCCGGAACGAGAGAGCCCCCTACAATGAGCAGTTCTTC. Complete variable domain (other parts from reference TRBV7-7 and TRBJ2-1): GAGVSQSPRYKVTKRGQDVTLRCDPISSHATLYWYQQALGQGPEFLTYFNYEAQPDKSGLPSDRFSAERPEGSISTLTIQRTEQRDSAMYRCASSRNERAPYNEQFFGPGTRLTVL.

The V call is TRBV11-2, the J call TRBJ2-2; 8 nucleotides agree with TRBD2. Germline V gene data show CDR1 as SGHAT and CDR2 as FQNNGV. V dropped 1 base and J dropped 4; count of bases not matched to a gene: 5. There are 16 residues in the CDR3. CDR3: CASSLAAGVITGELFF. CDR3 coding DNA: TGTGCCAGCAGCTTAGCAGCGGGAGTTATCACCGGGGAGCTGTTTTTT.

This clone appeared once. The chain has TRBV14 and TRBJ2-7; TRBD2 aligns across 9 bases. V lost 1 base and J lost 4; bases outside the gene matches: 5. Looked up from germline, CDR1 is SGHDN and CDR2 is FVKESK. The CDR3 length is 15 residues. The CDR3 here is CASSQAASGVYEQYF. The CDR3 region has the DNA TGTGCCAGCAGCCAAGCTGCTAGCGGGGTTTACGAGCAGTACTTC.

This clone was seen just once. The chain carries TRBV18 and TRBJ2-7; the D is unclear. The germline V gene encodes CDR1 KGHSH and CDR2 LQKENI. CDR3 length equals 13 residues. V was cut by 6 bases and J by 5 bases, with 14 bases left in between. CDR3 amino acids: CASSEALDNEQYF. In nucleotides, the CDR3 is TGTGCCAGCTCCGAGGCCCTAGATAACGAGCAGTACTTC.

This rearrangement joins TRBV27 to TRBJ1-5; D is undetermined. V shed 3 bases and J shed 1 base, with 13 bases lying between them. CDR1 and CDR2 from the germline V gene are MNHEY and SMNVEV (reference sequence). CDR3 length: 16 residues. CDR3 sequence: CASSFIFRGSNQPQHF. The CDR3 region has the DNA TGTGCCAGCAGTTTCATTTTTAGAGGAAGCAATCAGCCCCAGCATTTT.

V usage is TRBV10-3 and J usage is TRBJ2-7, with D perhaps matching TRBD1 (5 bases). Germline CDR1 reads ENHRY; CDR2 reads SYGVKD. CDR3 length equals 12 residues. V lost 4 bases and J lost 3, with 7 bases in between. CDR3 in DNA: TGTGCCATCAGTGGACAGAGCTACGAGCAGTACTTC. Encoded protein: CAISGQSYEQYF.

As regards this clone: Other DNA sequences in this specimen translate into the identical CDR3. CDR3 in DNA: TGCGCCAGCAGTAGCGGACAAGAGACCCAGTACTTC. This codes for CASSSGQETQYF. V is TRBV5-1 and J is TRBJ2-5; perhaps TRBD2 as D (6 bases). CDR3 length: 12 amino acids. The germline CDR1 and CDR2 sequences are SGHRS and YFSETQ. V lost 5 bases and J 2 bases, leaving 7 bases between the germline ends.

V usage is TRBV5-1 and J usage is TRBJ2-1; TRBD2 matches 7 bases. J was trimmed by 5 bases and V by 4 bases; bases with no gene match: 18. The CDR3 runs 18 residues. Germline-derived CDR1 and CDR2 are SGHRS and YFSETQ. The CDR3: CASSPTPRVAGVNNEQFF. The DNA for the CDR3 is TGCGCCAGCAGCCCAACCCCGCGAGTGGCGGGAGTCAACAATGAGCAGTTCTTC.

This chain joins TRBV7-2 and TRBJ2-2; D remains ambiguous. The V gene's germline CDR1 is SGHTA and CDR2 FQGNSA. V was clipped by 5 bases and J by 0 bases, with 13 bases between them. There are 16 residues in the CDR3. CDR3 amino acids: CASSPRVGTNTGELFF. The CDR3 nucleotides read TGTGCCAGCAGCCCCCGAGTGGGTACGAACACCGGGGAGCTGTTTTTT.

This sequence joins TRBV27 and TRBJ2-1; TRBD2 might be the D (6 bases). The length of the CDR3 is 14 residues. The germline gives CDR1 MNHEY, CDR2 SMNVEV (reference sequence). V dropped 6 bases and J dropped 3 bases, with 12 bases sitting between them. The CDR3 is CASRTQGGYNEQFF. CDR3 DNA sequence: TGTGCCAGCAGGACCCAGGGAGGCTACAATGAGCAGTTCTTC.

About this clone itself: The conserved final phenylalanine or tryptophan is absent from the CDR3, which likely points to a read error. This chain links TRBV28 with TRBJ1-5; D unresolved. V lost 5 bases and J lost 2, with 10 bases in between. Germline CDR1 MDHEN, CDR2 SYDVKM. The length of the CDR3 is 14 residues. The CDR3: CASSPHSGNQPQHS. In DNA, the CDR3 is TGTGCCAGCAGTCCCCACAGTGGCAATCAGCCCCAGCATTCT.

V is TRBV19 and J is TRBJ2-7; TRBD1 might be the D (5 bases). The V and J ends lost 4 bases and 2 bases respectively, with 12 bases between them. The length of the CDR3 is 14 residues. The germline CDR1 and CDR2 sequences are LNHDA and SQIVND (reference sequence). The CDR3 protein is CASSKTASTYEQYF. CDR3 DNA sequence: TGTGCCAGTAGTAAGACAGCCTCTACCTACGAGCAGTACTTC.

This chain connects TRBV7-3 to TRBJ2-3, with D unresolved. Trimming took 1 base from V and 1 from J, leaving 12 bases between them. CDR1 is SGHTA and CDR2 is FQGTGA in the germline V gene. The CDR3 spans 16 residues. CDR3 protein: CASSLNRFVGTDTQYF. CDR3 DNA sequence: TGTGCCAGCAGCTTAAATCGGTTCGTCGGCACAGATACGCAGTATTTT. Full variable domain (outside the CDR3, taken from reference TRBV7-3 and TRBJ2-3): GAGVSQTPSNKVTEKGKYVELRCDPISGHTALYWYRQSLGQGPEFLIYFQGTGAADDSGLPNDRFFAVRPEGSVSTLKIQRTERGDSAVYLCASSLNRFVGTDTQYFGPGTRLTVL.

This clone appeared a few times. CDR3 protein: CASTREAYGYTF. CDR3 coding DNA: TGTGCCAGCACACGGGAGGCCTATGGCTACACCTTC. The V call is TRBV2, the J call TRBJ1-2; D is uncertain. The CDR3 is 12 residues long. Trimming pared 7 bases from V and 4 bases from J, leaving 10 bases between. Germline lookup yields CDR1 SNHLY and CDR2 FYNNEI.

The CDR3 DNA is TGTGCCAGCTCACCGTCCAATCAACCGGGACAGGGAGATCATACGCAGTATTTT. It encodes CASSPSNQPGQGDHTQYF. The chain combines TRBV18 with TRBJ2-3; TRBD1 matches at 9 bases. CDR1 KGHSH and CDR2 LQKENI come from the germline V gene. Trimming removed 3 bases from V and 7 bases from J; junction bases left unmatched: 17. CDR3 length: 18 amino acids.

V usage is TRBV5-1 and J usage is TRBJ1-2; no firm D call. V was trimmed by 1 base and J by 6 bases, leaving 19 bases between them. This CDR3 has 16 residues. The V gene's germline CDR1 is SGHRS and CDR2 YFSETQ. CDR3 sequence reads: CASSLSAQPDGNGYTF. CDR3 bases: TGCGCCAGCAGCTTGTCGGCACAGCCAGATGGGAATGGCTACACCTTC. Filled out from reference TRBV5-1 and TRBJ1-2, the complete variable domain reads KAGVTQTPRYLIKTRGQQVTLSCSPISGHRSVSWYQQTPGQGLQFLFEYFSETQRNKGNFPGRFSGRQFSNSRSEMNVSTLELGDSALYLCASSLSAQPDGNGYTFGSGTRLTVV.

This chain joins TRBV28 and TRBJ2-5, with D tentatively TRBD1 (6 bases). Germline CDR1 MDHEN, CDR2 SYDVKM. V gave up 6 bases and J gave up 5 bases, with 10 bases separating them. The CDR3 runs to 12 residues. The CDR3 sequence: CASRGAGETQYF. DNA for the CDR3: TGTGCCAGCAGGGGGGCTGGTGAGACCCAGTACTTC.

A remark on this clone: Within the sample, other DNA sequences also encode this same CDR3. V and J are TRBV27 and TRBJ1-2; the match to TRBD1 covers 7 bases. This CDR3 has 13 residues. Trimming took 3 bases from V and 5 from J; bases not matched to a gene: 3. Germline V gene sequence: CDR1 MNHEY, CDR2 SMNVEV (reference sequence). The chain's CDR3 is CASSLRQGYGYTF. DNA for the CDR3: TGTGCCAGCAGTTTGCGACAGGGTTATGGCTACACCTTC.

CDR3 loop: CSVGQGNEQFF. The CDR3 DNA reads TGCAGCGTTGGACAGGGAAATGAGCAGTTCTTC. This chain links TRBV29-1 with TRBJ2-1; 7 bases match TRBD1. Unmatched junction bases numbered 1, after V lost 4 bases and J lost 7 bases. From germline, CDR1 is SQVTM and CDR2 ANQGSEA. The CDR3 spans 11 residues.

The CDR3 here is CASSRSGFSYNEQFF. For the CDR3, the DNA is TGTGCCAGCAGCCGGAGCGGCTTCTCCTACAATGAGCAGTTCTTC. The V gene is TRBV4-2, the J gene TRBJ2-1, with a tentative D call TRBD2 (5 bases). V was pared by 4 bases and J by 0 bases, with 10 bases between. Germline loops: CDR1 LGHNA, CDR2 YNFKEQ. The CDR3 sequence is 15 residues long.

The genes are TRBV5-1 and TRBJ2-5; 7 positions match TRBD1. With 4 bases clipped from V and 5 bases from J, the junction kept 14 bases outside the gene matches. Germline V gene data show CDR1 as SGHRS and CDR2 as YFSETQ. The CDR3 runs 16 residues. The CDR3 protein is CASSLNQNRGGETQYF. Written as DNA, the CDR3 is TGCGCCAGCAGCCTTAATCAAAACAGGGGCGGGGAGACCCAGTACTTC.